These 15 T cell receptor beta chains share one sample of origin, sequenced in a study of T cell repertoires in cytomegalovirus infection. One entry per CDR3 protein, called by TCRdb with MiXCR from the reads. The repertoire has more than 110,000 distinct CDR3 sequences, approximately 30% of them found once; the top ten carry roughly 47%. Their cognate antigens are unknown. The sequenced sample was CD8+ T cells from cultured PBMCs, obtained from culture after CMV antigen stimulation. These receptors were obtained from a human donor in good health (CMV status not recorded). Some clones in this sample may be carry-over from other donors' samples.

The chain couples TRBV7-3 to TRBJ2-1; TRBD2 is a possible D gene (7 bases). Germline V gene data show CDR1 as SGHTA and CDR2 as FQGTGA. The CDR3 length is 19 residues. Trimming left V 3 bases short and J 6 bases short, with 27 bases between. The CDR3 nucleotides read TGTGCCAGCAGCTTTTCCCTCGGAGAATCGGGGGGCGGCGGCAATGAGCAGTTCTTC. It codes for CASSFSLGESGGGGNEQFF. Full variable domain (missing parts from reference TRBV7-3 and TRBJ2-1): GAGVSQTPSNKVTEKGKYVELRCDPISGHTALYWYRQSLGQGPEFLIYFQGTGAADDSGLPNDRFFAVRPEGSVSTLKIQRTERGDSAVYLCASSFSLGESGGGGNEQFFGPGTRLTVL.

This clonotype came up a few times. This rearrangement joins TRBV7-6 to TRBJ1-1; a possible D gene is TRBD1 (6 bases). V was cut by 0 bases and J by 0 bases, with 11 bases left in between. Germline V gene data show CDR1 as SGHVS and CDR2 as FNYEAQ. The CDR3 runs 16 residues. In nucleotides, the CDR3 is TGTGCCAGCAGCTTAGCGGGGGCAGGGATGAACACTGAAGCTTTCTTT. Encoded protein: CASSLAGAGMNTEAFF.

The rearrangement uses TRBV2 and TRBJ2-1; TRBD2 is a possible D gene (6 bases). The CDR3 is made up of 13 amino acids. Deletions cut 10 bases from V and 2 bases from J, with 12 bases between. CDR1 is SNHLY and CDR2 is FYNNEI in the germline V gene. The DNA for the CDR3 is TGTGCCACAGATAGCGGCCCCTACAATGAGCAGTTCTTC. Translating it yields CATDSGPYNEQFF.

The CDR3 sequence: CASSTWTENIQYF. CDR3 DNA sequence: TGTGCCAGCAGCACCTGGACAGAAAACATTCAGTACTTC. The chain has TRBV7-2 and TRBJ2-4, with D possibly being TRBD1 (6 bases). The CDR3 has 13 residues. The ends were cut back, 5 bases at V and 5 bases at J, with 10 bases in the middle. Germline CDR1 is SGHTA and CDR2 is FQGNSA.

The genes are TRBV4-1 and TRBJ2-5, with D perhaps assigned TRBD1 or TRBD2 (5 bases each). The germline V gene has CDR1 MGHRA and CDR2 YSYEKL. Trimming stripped 5 bases from V and 5 bases from J, with 15 bases between. The CDR3 is 14 amino acids. The CDR3 loop is CASSTFGAGETQYF. CDR3 nucleotides: TGCGCCAGCAGCACCTTCGGGGCCGGGGAGACCCAGTACTTC.

The table lists this clonotype with a few counts. This chain uses TRBV5-6 with TRBJ2-7, with D possibly TRBD2 on 6 matching bases. Trimming took 1 base from V and 3 from J, leaving 8 bases between them. Germline CDR1 and CDR2: SGHDT and YYEEEE. The CDR3 totals 13 residues. CDR3 sequence (DNA): TGTGCCAGCAGCTTGTTCGGGAGCTACGAGCAGTACTTC. Translated: CASSLFGSYEQYF.

This clonotype occurred a few times. The chain recombines TRBV2 with TRBJ1-6; 9 bases line up with TRBD1. The CDR3 is made up of 15 amino acids. V lost 6 bases to trimming and J lost 10 bases; unmatched junction nucleotides: 10. The V gene's germline CDR1 is SNHLY and CDR2 FYNNEI. CDR3 in DNA: TGTGCCAGCAGCTTCCGGGACAGGGATCGGTCACCCCTCCACTTT. Translating gives CASSFRDRDRSPLHF.

The rearrangement joins TRBV2 to TRBJ1-1; weak D call: TRBD1 (5 bases). CDR3 length: 13 amino acids. From germline, CDR1 is SNHLY and CDR2 FYNNEI. The V end was cut by 7 bases, the J end by 6 bases, with 15 bases between. The CDR3 DNA sequence: TGTGCCAGCATGAACGGAGGGGTCCCTGAAGCTTTCTTT. It specifies CASMNGGVPEAFF.

This clonotype has a count of ten or more. This rearrangement joins TRBV28 to TRBJ2-5; tentatively, D is TRBD2 (5 bases). This CDR3 comprises 14 residues. The ends were cut back, 6 bases at V and 5 bases at J, with 16 bases in the middle. Germline CDR1 and CDR2: MDHEN and SYDVKM. The chain's CDR3 is CASSLDLSGETQYF. The CDR3 DNA follows: TGTGCCAGCAGCTTGGACCTCTCGGGGGAGACCCAGTACTTC.

This clonotype appeared a few times. J is TRBJ1-1 and V is TRBV12-3 or TRBV12-4; D may be TRBD1 (6 bases). There are 15 residues in the CDR3. V lost 2 bases and J 5 bases, leaving 15 bases between the germline ends. The CDR3 protein is CASSLLPGAGTEAFF. The CDR3 region has the DNA TGTGCCAGCAGTTTACTCCCGGGGGCAGGAACTGAAGCTTTCTTT.

This chain links TRBV2 with TRBJ2-1; D is unclear. The germline gives CDR1 SNHLY, CDR2 FYNNEI. Trimming took 2 bases from V and 0 from J, leaving 8 bases between them. This CDR3 is built from 15 residues. CDR3 DNA: TGTGCCAGCAGTGAACATCCCAACTCCTACAATGAGCAGTTCTTC. This gives the protein CASSEHPNSYNEQFF.

This clonotype was seen ten or more times. This chain joins TRBV7-6 and TRBJ1-3, with D maybe TRBD1 (5 bases). Looked up from germline, CDR1 is SGHVS and CDR2 is FNYEAQ. The V and J ends lost 5 bases and 0 bases respectively, with 11 bases between them. The CDR3 runs to 15 residues. DNA of the CDR3: TGTGCCAGCAGCCCGACAGCCAGCTCTGGAAACACCATATATTTT. Its translation is CASSPTASSGNTIYF.

The chain combines TRBV12-3 or TRBV12-4 with TRBJ2-2, with a tentative D call TRBD2 (5 bases). CDR3 length equals 15 residues. V was shortened by 6 bases and J by 7 bases, with 18 bases between the two germline ends. The CDR3 reads CASRAGLGRDGELFF. CDR3 sequence (DNA): TGTGCCAGCAGGGCCGGGTTGGGGAGAGACGGGGAGCTGTTTTTT.

This clonotype turned up a few times. This chain connects TRBV4-1 to TRBJ1-5; no clear D gene. This CDR3 is 15 amino acids long. V was clipped by 1 base and J by 1 base, with 8 bases between them. Germline CDR1 MGHRA, CDR2 YSYEKL. In DNA, the CDR3 is TGCGCCAGCAGCCAAGTCCGCGGGAGCAATCAGCCCCAGCATTTT. Protein sequence: CASSQVRGSNQPQHF.

This chain links TRBV7-1 with TRBJ1-1, with TRBD1 identical over 8 bases. TRBV7-1 is recorded as an ORF, its role being uncertain. The V gene end was trimmed by 6 bases and the J gene end by 5 bases; junction bases not matched to a gene: 5. The CDR3 is 13 amino acids. CDR3 DNA: TGTGCCAGCAGTGACAGGGGAATGACTGAAGCTTTCTTT. It encodes CASSDRGMTEAFF.